Listed below are T cell receptor beta chains from one sample, sequenced in a study of T cells after yellow fever vaccination. TCRdb fed the 5' RACE reads into MiXCR, producing one record per CDR3 protein. The profile shows over 100,000 distinct CDR3 sequences, approximately 8.4% of them singletons. Sequenced here: CD8+ T cells sorted from PBMCs, sampled 45 days after the yellow fever booster vaccination. The receptors shown here come from a man aged 25 to 45 who received the YFV17D yellow fever vaccine. Each CDR3 is given with its conserved first and last residue. A D gene is named only where the DNA matches it firmly.

13	TRBD1	TRBV29-1	CSEGQGSSYEQYF
14	.	TRBV20-1	CSARPDRYQETQYF
12	TRBD1	TRBV9	CASSGGTGAHFF
13	TRBD2	TRBV20-1	CSAKTSGRNEQFF
16	TRBD2	TRBV12-3/TRBV12-4	CASSPGPRLAGNEQFF
15	.	TRBV29-1	CSVEGGRRPRNEQFF
15	.	TRBV15	CATSRDTIAKNIQYF
13	TRBD2	TRBV5-1	CASTWGGMSEQYF
13	.	TRBV27	CASRLGAYNEQFF
15	TRBD2	TRBV10-1	CASSETSGLGDTQYF
14	.	TRBV14	CASSQVDNPYEQYF
16	.	TRBV4-3	CASSQDAPSSYNEQFF
13	.	TRBV7-2	CASIVNPGAEAFF
16	.	TRBV14	CASSQARGPSYNEQFF
13	.	TRBV11-3	CASSSPPTDTQYF
16	.	TRBV29-1	CSVVVRGGVLADTQYF
12	.	TRBV2	CASSDRADEQYF
12	.	TRBV25-1	CASSDGIYGYTF
14	.	TRBV28	CASSFSVRYNEQFF
14	TRBD1	TRBV6-1	CASKREGQGYEQYF
12	.	TRBV5-5	CASSFHSDEQFF
18	TRBD2	TRBV29-1	CSVTGLAATFSSYNEQFF
17	TRBD2	TRBV13	CASSGRGLAGVEETQYF
14	TRBD1	TRBV20-1	CSAGTVIRNQPQHF
13	.	TRBV6-5	CASSYRGDQPQHF
13	.	TRBV20-1	CSASDEMADGYTF
14	.	TRBV7-6	CASSLAGNSDEQYF
16	TRBD1	TRBV6-2/TRBV6-3	CASSYPGTGLAYEQYF
14	.	TRBV9	CASSVDFSSYEQYF
15	.	TRBV7-9	CASSLVRGGYNEQFF
14	TRBD1	TRBV7-2	CASSMTGTVNEQYF
15	TRBD1	TRBV29-1	CSAMTGGAGANVLTF
13	.	TRBV5-1	CASSQQGYYGYTF
15	TRBD1	TRBV18	CASSPGQELQETQYF
13	.	TRBV12-3/TRBV12-4	CASSFETADTQYF
13	.	TRBV27	CASSPHLFQPQHF
14	TRBD2	TRBV27	CASSNRGSNNEQFF
15	.	TRBV5-1	CASSPLGTWYHEQYF
15	.	TRBV21-1	CASSKRDSRGYEQYF
11	.	TRBV7-8	CASSSLYEQYF
13	.	TRBV30	CAWSVATRAEQYF
15	TRBD2	TRBV29-1	CSVAGLAGAAGELFF
22	TRBD1	TRBV12-3/TRBV12-4	CASSFSLGQGESREGLNTEAFF
12	.	TRBV7-9	CASSLGTLEQYF
14	.	TRBV25-1	CASSVGGVYNEQFF
14	TRBD2	TRBV20-1	CSANSGTSINEQFF
13	.	TRBV4-3	CASSQDGTNEQFF
13	TRBD1	TRBV15	CATRDSPNQPQHF
15	TRBD2	TRBV9	CASSEREGSTDTQYF